This T cell receptor beta chain was observed in a study of cytomegalovirus exposure and HLA in healthy donors. Regarding this clone: The antigen remains undetermined.

Study outcomes and limitations: Later analysis identified a missense DCLRE1C variant that was linked to TCR beta V- and J-gene trimming. Reports described diagnosis of cytomegalovirus status by the classifier as highly specific and sensitive.

This CDR3 comprises 13 residues. V was trimmed by 4 bases and J by 4 bases, leaving 10 bases between them. Per the germline V gene, CDR1 is SEHNR and CDR2 is FQNEAQ (reference sequence). The primer mix had 60 Vbeta and 13 Jbeta primers. Measured with immunoSEQ multiplex PCR; TCRdb has only the in-frame clones, and not every one. The sample holds more than 95,000 clones, approximately 66% seen once. The receptor comes from a woman between 50 and 59 years old in good health and CMV-seronegative. The rearrangement uses TRBV7-9 and TRBJ1-2; TRBD1 might be the D (6 bases). Sequenced material: PBMCs. CDR3 region: CASSSTGPYGYTF. In DNA form, the CDR3 reads TGTGCCAGCAGCTCGACAGGCCCCTATGGCTACACCTTC.